This TCR beta chain was sequenced in a study of cytomegalovirus exposure and HLA in healthy donors. Researchers ran the PCR with 60 Vbeta and 13 Jbeta primers. Here immunoSEQ multiplex PCR was the method, and the copy in TCRdb shows in-frame clones only, minus some. The data hold some 150,000 clones, with 75% to 85% observed a single time. At collection, donors were nominally healthy, but unrecorded immune exposures were probable. The CDR3 runs to 16 residues. After removal of 0 bases from V and 2 bases from J, the junction contained 4 bases not matched to a gene. Germline assignment: CDR1 SGDLS and CDR2 YYNGEE.

This chain joins TRBV9 and TRBJ2-1; 8 bases agree with TRBD2. Sample: PBMCs. This sequence originates from a female donor in good health and CMV-seronegative. The CDR3: CASSVELAVPYNEQFF. The CDR3 DNA reads TGTGCCAGCAGCGTAGAACTAGCGGTACCCTACAATGAGCAGTTCTTC.